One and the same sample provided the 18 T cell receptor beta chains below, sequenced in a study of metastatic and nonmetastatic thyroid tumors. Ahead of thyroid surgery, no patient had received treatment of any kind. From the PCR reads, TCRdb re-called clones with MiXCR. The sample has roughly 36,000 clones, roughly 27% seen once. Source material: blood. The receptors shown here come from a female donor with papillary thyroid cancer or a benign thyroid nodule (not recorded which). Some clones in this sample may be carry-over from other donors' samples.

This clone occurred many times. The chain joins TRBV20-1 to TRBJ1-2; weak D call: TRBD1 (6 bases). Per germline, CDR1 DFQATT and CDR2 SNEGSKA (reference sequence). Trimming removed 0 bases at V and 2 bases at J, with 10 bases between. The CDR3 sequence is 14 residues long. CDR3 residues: CSARDWGGNYGYTF. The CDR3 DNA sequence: TGCAGTGCTAGAGATTGGGGGGGCAACTATGGCTACACCTTC.

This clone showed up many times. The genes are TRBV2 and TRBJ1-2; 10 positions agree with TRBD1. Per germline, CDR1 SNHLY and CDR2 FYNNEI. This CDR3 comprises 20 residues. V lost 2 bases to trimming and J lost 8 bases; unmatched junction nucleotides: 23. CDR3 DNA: TGTGCCAGCAGTGAACTCGTGCGTGGGACAGGGGAATTCTTAGGGATGGGCTACACCTTC. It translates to CASSELVRGTGEFLGMGYTF.

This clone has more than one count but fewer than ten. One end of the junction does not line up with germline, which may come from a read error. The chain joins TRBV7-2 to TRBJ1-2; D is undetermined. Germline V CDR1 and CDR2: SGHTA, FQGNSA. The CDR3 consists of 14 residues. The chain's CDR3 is CASILDTYGYGYTF. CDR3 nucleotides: TGTGCCAGCATCTTAGATACGTACGGCTATGGCTACACCTTC.

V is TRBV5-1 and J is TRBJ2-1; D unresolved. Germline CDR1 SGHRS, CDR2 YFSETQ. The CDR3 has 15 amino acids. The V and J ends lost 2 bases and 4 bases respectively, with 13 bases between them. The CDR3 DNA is TGCGCCAGCAGCTTTCTCTACCCGTCTTACAATGAGCAGTTCTTC. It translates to CASSFLYPSYNEQFF.

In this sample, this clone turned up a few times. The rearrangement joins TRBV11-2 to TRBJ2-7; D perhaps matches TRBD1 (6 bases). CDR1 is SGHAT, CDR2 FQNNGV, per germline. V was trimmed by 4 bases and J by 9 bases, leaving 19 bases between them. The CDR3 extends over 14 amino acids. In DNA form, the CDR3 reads TGTGCCAGCAGCTCGTTACAAGGGGGAATGGGGCAGTACTTC. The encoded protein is CASSSLQGGMGQYF.

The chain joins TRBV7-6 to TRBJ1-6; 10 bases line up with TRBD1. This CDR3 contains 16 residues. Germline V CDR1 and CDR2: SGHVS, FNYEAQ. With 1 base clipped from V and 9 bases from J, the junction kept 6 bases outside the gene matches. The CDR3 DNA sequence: TGTGCCAGCAGCTTAGGAGGGGGACAGGGGAGTTCACCCCTCCACTTT. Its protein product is CASSLGGGQGSSPLHF.

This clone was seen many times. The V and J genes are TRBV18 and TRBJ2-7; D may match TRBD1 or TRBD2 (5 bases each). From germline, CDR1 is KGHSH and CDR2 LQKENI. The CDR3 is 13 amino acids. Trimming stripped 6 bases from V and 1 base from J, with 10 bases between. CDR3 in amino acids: CASSTGGSYEQYF. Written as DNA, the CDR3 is TGTGCCAGCTCCACTGGGGGATCCTACGAGCAGTACTTC.

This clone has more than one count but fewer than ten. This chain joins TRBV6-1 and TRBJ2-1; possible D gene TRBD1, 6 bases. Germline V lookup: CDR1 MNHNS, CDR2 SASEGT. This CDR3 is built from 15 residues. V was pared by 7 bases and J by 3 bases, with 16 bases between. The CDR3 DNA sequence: TGTGCCAGCATCTCCGGGACCAGGGGCTACAATGAGCAGTTCTTC. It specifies CASISGTRGYNEQFF.

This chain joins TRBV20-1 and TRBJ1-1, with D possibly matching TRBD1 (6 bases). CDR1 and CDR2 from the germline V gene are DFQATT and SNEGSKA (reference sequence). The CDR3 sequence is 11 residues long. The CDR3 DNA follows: TGCAGGGGACAAAAGAACACTGAAGCTTTCTTT. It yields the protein CRGQKNTEAFF.

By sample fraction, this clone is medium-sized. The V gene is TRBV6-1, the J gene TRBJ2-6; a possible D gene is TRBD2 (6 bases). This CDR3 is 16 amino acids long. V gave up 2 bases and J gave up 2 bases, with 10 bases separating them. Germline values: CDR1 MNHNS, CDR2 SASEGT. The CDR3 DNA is TGTGCCAGCAGTGAAATGCGGGGTCCTGGGGCCAACGTCCTGACTTTC. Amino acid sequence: CASSEMRGPGANVLTF.

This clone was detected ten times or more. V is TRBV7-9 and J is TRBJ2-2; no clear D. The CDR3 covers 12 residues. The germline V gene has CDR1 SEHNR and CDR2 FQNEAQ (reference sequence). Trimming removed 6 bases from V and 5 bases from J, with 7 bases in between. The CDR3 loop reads CASRTQTGELFF. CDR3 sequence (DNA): TGTGCCAGCAGAACCCAAACCGGGGAGCTGTTTTTT.

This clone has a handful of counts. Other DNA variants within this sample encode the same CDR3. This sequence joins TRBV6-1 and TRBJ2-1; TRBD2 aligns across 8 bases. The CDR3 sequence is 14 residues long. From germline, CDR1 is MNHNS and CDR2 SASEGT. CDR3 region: CASGPFGGDNEQFF. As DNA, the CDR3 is TGTGCTAGCGGCCCATTCGGGGGGGACAATGAGCAGTTCTTC.

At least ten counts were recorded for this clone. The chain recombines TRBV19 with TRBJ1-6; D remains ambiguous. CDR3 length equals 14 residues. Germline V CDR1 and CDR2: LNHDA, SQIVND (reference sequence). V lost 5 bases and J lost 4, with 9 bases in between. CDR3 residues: CASSLWDYNSPLHF. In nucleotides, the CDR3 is TGTGCCAGTAGTCTCTGGGATTATAATTCACCCCTCCACTTT.

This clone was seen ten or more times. The CDR3 DNA follows: TGTGCCAGCAGCCAATCAGGACAGGGAAATTCACCCCTCCACTTT. It yields the protein CASSQSGQGNSPLHF. The genes are TRBV7-8 and TRBJ1-6; TRBD1 matches 8 bases. V lost 5 bases to trimming and J lost 7 bases; unmatched junction nucleotides: 7. Germline V gene sequence: CDR1 SGHVS, CDR2 FQNEAQ. CDR3 length equals 15 residues.

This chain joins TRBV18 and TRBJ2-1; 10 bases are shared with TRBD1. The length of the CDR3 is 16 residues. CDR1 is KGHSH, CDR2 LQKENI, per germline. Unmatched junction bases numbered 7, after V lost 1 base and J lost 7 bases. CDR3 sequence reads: CASSPRYGQGVNEQFF. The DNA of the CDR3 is TGTGCCAGCTCACCACGTTACGGACAGGGGGTAAATGAGCAGTTCTTC.

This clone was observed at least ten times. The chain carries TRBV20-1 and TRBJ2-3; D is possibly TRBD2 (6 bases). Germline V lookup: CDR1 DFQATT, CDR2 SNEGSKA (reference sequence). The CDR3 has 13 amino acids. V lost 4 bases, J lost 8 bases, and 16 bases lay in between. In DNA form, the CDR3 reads TGCAGTGCTACTACTTCTAGCGCGGGTACGCAGTATTTT. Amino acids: CSATTSSAGTQYF.

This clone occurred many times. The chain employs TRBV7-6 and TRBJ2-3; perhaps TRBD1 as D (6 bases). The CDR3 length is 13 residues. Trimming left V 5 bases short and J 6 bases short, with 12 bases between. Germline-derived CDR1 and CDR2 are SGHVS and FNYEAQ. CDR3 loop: CASSLQGSDTQYF. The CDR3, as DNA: TGTGCCAGCAGCCTACAGGGTTCCGATACGCAGTATTTT. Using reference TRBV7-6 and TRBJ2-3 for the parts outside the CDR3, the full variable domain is GAGVSQSPRYKVTKRGQDVALRCDPISGHVSLYWYRQALGQGPEFLTYFNYEAQQDKSGLPNDRFSAERPEGSISTLTIQRTEQRDSAMYRCASSLQGSDTQYFGPGTRLTVL.

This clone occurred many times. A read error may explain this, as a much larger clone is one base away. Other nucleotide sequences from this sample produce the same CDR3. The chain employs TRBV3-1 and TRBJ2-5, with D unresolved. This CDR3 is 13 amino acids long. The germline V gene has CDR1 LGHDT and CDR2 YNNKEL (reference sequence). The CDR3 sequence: CASSRRRVETQYF. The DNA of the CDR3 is TGCGCCAGCAGCCGGAGACGGGTAGAGACCCAGTACTTC.